The clone carrying this T cell receptor beta chain turned up a few times. Its specificity is not known. Expressed TCRB transcripts got sequenced, as all isolated RNA was reverse transcribed. Repertoires were generated with immunoSEQ multiplex PCR, while TCRdb's copy carries only in-frame clones and drops some. The table includes roughly 350,000 clones, 9.6% detected once. Trimming pared 9 bases from V and 1 base from J, leaving 9 bases between. The CDR3 spans 12 residues. CDR1 and CDR2 (germline): MDHEN, SYDVKM. This sample was included in a study of beta chain features in type 1 diabetes. Study conclusions and caveats: Type 1 diabetes patients showed a moderate but significant shortening of TCRB CDR3s in all four CD4+ subsets.

V and J are TRBV28 and TRBJ1-1, with D uncertain. Sequencing input: central memory CD4+ T cells from blood. The source is a young man with type 1 diabetes. The CDR3 protein is CASRVGNTEAFF. CDR3 nucleotides: TGTGCCAGTCGGGTGGGGAACACTGAAGCTTTCTTT.